The next 22 T cell receptor beta chains were all read from a single sample in a study of blood T cell repertoires in COVID-19. Sequenced by immunoSEQ multiplex PCR; TCRdb stores in-frame clones only, minus some. The sample lists about 130,000 clones, 70% to 80% occurring once. The sample was peripheral blood. These receptors all come from a human donor in a cohort sampled during active COVID-19.

The chain recombines TRBV27 with TRBJ1-2, with 7 bases fitting TRBD1. From germline, CDR1 is MNHEY and CDR2 SMNVEV (reference sequence). V was clipped by 0 bases and J by 7 bases; unmatched bases: 5. This CDR3 has 14 amino acids. This CDR3 is CASSLSATGIGYTF. The CDR3 DNA follows: TGTGCCAGCAGTTTATCGGCGACAGGGATTGGCTACACCTTC.

The rearrangement joins TRBV6-5 to TRBJ1-5, with 9 bases matching TRBD1. Trimming at V came to 6 bases and at J to 5 bases, leaving 8 bases not matched to a gene. This CDR3 has 15 residues. CDR1 and CDR2 (germline): MNHEY, SVGAGI. CDR3 sequence reads: CASRVRGQGDQPQHF. CDR3 sequence (DNA): TGTGCCAGCAGGGTGCGGGGACAGGGAGATCAGCCCCAGCATTTT.

CDR3 DNA sequence: TGCGCCAGCAGTGAGTCGGCCAGAATAAACTCCTACGAGCAGTACTTC. Protein: CASSESARINSYEQYF. The chain carries TRBV10-1 and TRBJ2-7; D call uncertain. Per germline, CDR1 WNHNN and CDR2 SYGVQD (reference sequence). V was shortened by 0 bases and J by 0 bases, with 12 bases between the two germline ends. The CDR3 runs 16 residues.

V is TRBV2 and J is TRBJ2-3; D is unresolved. The CDR3 sequence is 13 residues long. The V gene's germline CDR1 is SNHLY and CDR2 FYNNEI. V lost 8 bases to trimming and J lost 2 bases, with 11 bases between them. CDR3 sequence: CASASQITDTQYF. The CDR3 nucleotides read TGTGCCAGCGCGAGTCAAATCACAGATACGCAGTATTTT.

V and J are TRBV29-1 and TRBJ1-2; unclear D gene. CDR3 length: 12 amino acids. The V gene lost 4 bases and the J gene lost 2 bases, with 8 bases spanning the gap. Germline assignment: CDR1 SQVTM and CDR2 ANQGSEA. This CDR3 reads CSVGEGNYGYTF. The CDR3, as DNA: TGCAGCGTTGGGGAGGGCAACTATGGCTACACCTTC.

The table lists this clone with a few counts. The chain employs TRBV4-1 and TRBJ2-2; 8 bases map to TRBD1. This CDR3 spans 15 amino acids. Germline CDR1 and CDR2: MGHRA and YSYEKL. V lost 0 bases and J lost 4; bases outside the gene matches: 1. DNA of the CDR3: TGCGCCAGCAGCCAAGAGGACAGGGTCACCGGGGAGCTGTTTTTT. Translation: CASSQEDRVTGELFF.

The chain couples TRBV19 to TRBJ1-5; D is unresolved. The V end was cut by 7 bases, the J end by 2 bases, with 18 bases between. The CDR3 covers 16 residues. In germline, CDR1 is LNHDA, CDR2 SQIVND (reference sequence). This CDR3 reads CASNTLIRQGNQPQHF. CDR3 nucleotide sequence: TGTGCCAGTAACACCCTGATTAGGCAGGGCAATCAGCCCCAGCATTTT.

The genes are TRBV9 and TRBJ2-7; D gene uncertain. Trimming shortened V by 4 bases and J by 6 bases, and 20 bases separated the two germline ends. CDR3 size: 15 residues. CDR1 is SGDLS and CDR2 is YYNGEE in the germline V gene. CDR3: CASSPQPEVNGEQYF. In DNA, the CDR3 is TGTGCCAGCAGCCCTCAACCCGAGGTTAACGGCGAGCAGTACTTC.

J is TRBJ2-3 and V is TRBV3-1 (or the pseudogene TRBV3-2), with 10 bases matching TRBD2. Germline V gene lookup returns CDR1 LGHDT and CDR2 YNNKEL (reference sequence). There are 17 residues in the CDR3. Losses at the gene ends were 0 bases for V and 4 bases for J; bases not matched to a gene: 7. The CDR3: CASSQESLAGVSDTQYF. For the CDR3, the DNA is TGTGCCAGCAGCCAAGAAAGCCTAGCGGGGGTCTCAGATACGCAGTATTTT.

This chain connects TRBV6-5 to TRBJ1-2; tentative D call: TRBD1 (5 bases). CDR3 length: 12 residues. With 7 bases removed from V and 2 bases from J, the gap between germline ends came to 8 bases. Germline V gives CDR1 MNHEY, CDR2 SVGAGI. The CDR3 bases are TGTGCCAGCACTGCAGGGAACTATGGCTACACCTTC. Its translation is CASTAGNYGYTF.

The chain employs TRBV6-5 and TRBJ2-7; D might be TRBD1 (6 bases). V dropped 2 bases and J dropped 4 bases, with 12 bases sitting between them. The CDR3 totals 14 residues. Germline V gene lookup returns CDR1 MNHEY and CDR2 SVGAGI. CDR3 sequence: CASSYATQGYEQYF. The DNA of the CDR3 is TGTGCCAGCAGTTACGCAACACAGGGTTACGAGCAGTACTTC.

The V call is TRBV5-1, the J call TRBJ1-2, with TRBD1 matching 7 bases. The CDR3 spans 13 residues. The J segment lost 4 bases and the V segment lost 4 bases, leaving 4 bases of the junction unmatched. Per germline, CDR1 SGHRS and CDR2 YFSETQ. The CDR3 sequence is CASSRGTAYGYTF. The CDR3 nucleotides read TGCGCCAGCAGCCGGGGGACAGCCTATGGCTACACCTTC. Full variable domain (outside the CDR3, taken from reference TRBV5-1 and TRBJ1-2): KAGVTQTPRYLIKTRGQQVTLSCSPISGHRSVSWYQQTPGQGLQFLFEYFSETQRNKGNFPGRFSGRQFSNSRSEMNVSTLELGDSALYLCASSRGTAYGYTFGSGTRLTVV.

CDR3 in DNA: TGTGCTAGTGGTTTGGTATCGGTGGGGGCGAAGTTCGACACTGAAGCTTTCTTT. This codes for CASGLVSVGAKFDTEAFF. The rearrangement links TRBV12-5 to TRBJ1-1; D may be TRBD1 (6 bases). Germline V gene lookup returns CDR1 LGHNT and CDR2 FRNRAP. CDR3 length equals 18 residues. Between the trimmed V and J ends, which lost 0 bases and 3 bases, there was a span of 20 bases.

This chain joins TRBV2 and TRBJ1-5; 8 nucleotides match TRBD1. There are 13 residues in the CDR3. V lost 4 bases and J lost 7; bases outside the gene matches: 3. Germline V gene data show CDR1 as SNHLY and CDR2 as FYNNEI. CDR3 sequence (DNA): TGTGCCAGCAGTGTGGACAGGGACCAGCCCCAGCATTTT. Its translation: CASSVDRDQPQHF.

The chain joins TRBV28 to TRBJ1-5, with 7 bases aligning to TRBD1. Germline trimming cut 6 bases from V and 6 bases from J; bases unmatched to any gene: 11. The CDR3 length is 15 residues. The germline V gene encodes CDR1 MDHEN and CDR2 SYDVKM. CDR3 in amino acids: CASSPDRVSGQPQHF. The CDR3 DNA follows: TGTGCCAGCAGCCCCGACAGGGTATCGGGTCAGCCCCAGCATTTT.

The V and J genes are TRBV7-9 and TRBJ1-5; TRBD1 might be the D (5 bases). The CDR3 runs 17 residues. Per germline, CDR1 SEHNR and CDR2 FQNEAQ (reference sequence). V shed 5 bases and J shed 1 base, with 18 bases lying between them. CDR3 sequence reads: CASSLGAGAGSNQPQHF. In DNA, the CDR3 is TGTGCCAGCAGCCTAGGCGCCGGGGCGGGAAGCAATCAGCCCCAGCATTTT.

The V gene is TRBV3-1 (or the pseudogene TRBV3-2), the J gene TRBJ1-6, with a possible D match to TRBD1 (5 bases). The germline CDR1 and CDR2 sequences are LGHDT and YNNKEL (reference sequence). Trimming pared 6 bases from V and 14 bases from J, leaving 20 bases between. The CDR3 has 14 amino acids. This chain's CDR3 is CASSRGDGAGTLHF. CDR3 coding DNA: TGTGCCAGCAGTCGGGGGGACGGTGCAGGCACCCTCCACTTT.

This rearrangement joins TRBV19 to TRBJ1-5, with D unclear. V lost 8 bases and J lost 0, with 8 bases in between. Germline V gives CDR1 LNHDA, CDR2 SQIVND (reference sequence). The CDR3 runs to 13 residues. CDR3 sequence (DNA): TGTGCCAGTGCCGACACTAGCAATCAGCCCCAGCATTTT. This translates into CASADTSNQPQHF.

The V gene is TRBV5-1, the J gene TRBJ1-1, with 9 bases matching TRBD1. From germline, CDR1 is SGHRS and CDR2 YFSETQ. Germline trimming cut 0 bases from V and 4 bases from J; bases unmatched to any gene: 13. The CDR3 is 18 residues long. The CDR3 DNA is TGCGCCAGCAGCTTGGAGGTCCCGGGACAGGGATGGGTCACTGAAGCTTTCTTT. Its protein product is CASSLEVPGQGWVTEAFF.

V is TRBV18 and J is TRBJ2-5; 10 bases are a match to TRBD2. V lost 2 bases to trimming and J lost 3 bases; unmatched junction nucleotides: 6. The CDR3 is 16 amino acids. In germline, CDR1 is KGHSH, CDR2 LQKENI. The CDR3 loop reads CASSPTSGEPKETQYF. For the CDR3, the DNA is TGTGCCAGCTCACCAACTAGCGGGGAGCCCAAAGAGACCCAGTACTTC.

There are a few counts of this clone. The rearrangement joins TRBV19 to TRBJ2-7; D unresolved. The CDR3 totals 13 residues. V lost 3 bases and J 6 bases, leaving 12 bases between the germline ends. Looked up from germline, CDR1 is LNHDA and CDR2 is SQIVND (reference sequence). The CDR3, as DNA: TGTGCCAGTAGTATCGGTCATCCATCCGAGCAGTACTTC. Translation: CASSIGHPSEQYF.

The genes are TRBV12-3 or TRBV12-4 and TRBJ2-3; D is unresolved. V gave up 6 bases and J gave up 6 bases, with 7 bases separating them. The CDR3 has 11 amino acids. The CDR3 DNA is TGTGCCAGCAGCCCCTATGATACGCAGTATTTT. It is translated as CASSPYDTQYF.